This T cell receptor beta chain was identified in a study of OX40 agonist ivuxolimab in advanced cancers. Study in general: Patients receiving dose escalation had hepatocellular carcinoma, melanoma, renal cell or head and neck cancer. Prior anti-PD-1, anti-PD-L1 or anti-CTLA-4 therapy was allowed; around 40% had some. General study results and limits: Averaging showed that CD8+ T cells had more expanded clones than CD4+ did.

Method: immunoSEQ multiplex PCR; TCRdb's copy keeps in-frame clones and lacks some. The top ten clones hold roughly 1.1% of a sample with 82,000 or so clones, approximately 90% of them seen once. Comment on this clone: Its specificity is unknown.

J lost 2 bases, V lost 2 bases, and 12 bases had no gene match. This CDR3 contains 18 residues. In germline, CDR1 is MNHNS, CDR2 SASEGT. Samples of blood were obtained at baseline, on cycle 4 day 1, and on cycle 7 day 1. The TCR was taken from an adult with an advanced solid tumor such as melanoma, head and neck, liver or kidney cancer. The chain links TRBV6-1 to TRBJ2-4; 7 bases are a match to TRBD2. Sequences were derived from CD4+ or CD8+ T cells sorted from blood, sampled in a trial of the OX40 agonist ivuxolimab. In nucleotides, the CDR3 is TGTGCCAGCAGTGAAAGGTTGCGCGGGAGCGGGACCAAAAACATTCAGTACTTC. Translated: CASSERLRGSGTKNIQYF.